These T cell receptor beta chains were read from a single sample in a study of yellow fever vaccine responses in identical twins. TCRdb re-analysed the RT-PCR reads in MiXCR, keeping a single row per CDR3 protein. This table has about 13,000 distinct CDR3 sequences, 84% appearing once. The sample was T cells from blood (PBMCs), unsorted or a sorted subset (not recorded which), taken before or after yellow fever vaccination (not recorded which). All receptors come from a woman between 18 and 29 years old who received the yellow fever vaccine. Both conserved end residues are part of each CDR3. A D gene is named only where the DNA matches it firmly. Clone size is stated in some rows and not others, as once, few, many or a class when expanded.

v_gene,j_gene,d_gene,abundance,CDR3aa,CDR3nt
TRBV12-3/TRBV12-4,TRBJ1-2,.,.,CASSWGQTYGYTF,TGTGCCAGCAGCTGGGGGCAGACCTATGGCTACACCTTC
TRBV5-4,TRBJ2-4,.,.,CASSLDSKNIQYF,TGTGCCAGCAGCTTGGACAGTAAAAACATTCAGTACTTC
TRBV29-1,TRBJ2-5,TRBD2,.,CSAPSLARETQYF,TGCAGCGCCCCTTCACTAGCGCGAGAGACCCAGTACTTC
TRBV11-3,TRBJ2-1,.,.,CASSLVPGRQFF,TGTGCCAGCAGCTTAGTTCCGGGTCGGCAGTTCTTC
TRBV11-2,TRBJ2-5,TRBD1,.,CASSPPGTGFMETQYF,TGTGCCAGCAGCCCCCCCGGGACAGGGTTTATGGAGACCCAGTACTTC
TRBV12-3/TRBV12-4,TRBJ2-1,.,.,CASNVSGLGGEQFF,TGTGCCAGCAATGTTAGTGGTCTAGGAGGTGAGCAGTTCTTC
TRBV11-1,TRBJ2-5,TRBD1,.,CASSGLTGGRETQYF,TGTGCCAGCAGCGGACTGACAGGGGGGAGGGAGACCCAGTACTTC
TRBV15,TRBJ2-1,.,.,CATSRDFNGGYNEQFF,TGTGCCACCAGCAGAGATTTCAACGGGGGCTACAATGAGCAGTTCTTC
TRBV18,TRBJ2-3,TRBD1,few,CASSLGTATDTQYF,TGTGCCAGCTCACTAGGGACAGCCACAGATACGCAGTATTTT
TRBV9,TRBJ1-1,.,.,CASSENTEAFF,TGTGCCAGCAGCGAGAACACTGAAGCTTTCTTT
TRBV12-3/TRBV12-4,TRBJ2-1,.,few,CASIPGEQFF,TGTGCCAGCATCCCCGGTGAGCAGTTCTTC
TRBV5-1,TRBJ2-1,TRBD1,.,CASSPLGQERNEQFF,TGCGCCAGCAGCCCTCTAGGACAGGAACGCAATGAGCAGTTCTTC
TRBV2,TRBJ2-5,.,.,CASRGAGEYF,TGTGCCAGCCGTGGGGCAGGGGAGTACTTC
TRBV29-1,TRBJ2-7,.,.,CSVEGLQGSYEQYF,TGCAGCGTTGAAGGGTTACAGGGTTCCTACGAGCAGTACTTC
TRBV30,TRBJ2-2,TRBD1,few,CAWDRDDTGELFF,TGTGCCTGGGACAGGGATGACACCGGGGAGCTGTTTTTT